These 18 T cell receptor beta chains were all obtained from the same sample, sequenced in a study of T cells in Graves' hyperthyroidism and ophthalmopathy. Amplified TCR beta CDR3 regions derived from RNA transcripts. First-round RT-PCR targeting the TCR CDR3 was performed with the HTBI primer set. From the multiplex PCR reads, TCRdb called clonotypes with MiXCR, one entry per CDR3 protein. The repertoire holds 400,000 to 550,000 distinct CDR3 sequences, with roughly 24% as singletons. Material: blood. Receptor source: a woman younger than 45 with Graves' ophthalmopathy.

The chain links TRBV3-1 to TRBJ2-5; D may be TRBD1 or TRBD2 (6 bases each). Germline CDR1 is LGHDT and CDR2 is YNNKEL (reference sequence). The ends were cut back, 0 bases at V and 5 bases at J, with 16 bases in the middle. This CDR3 contains 16 residues. The CDR3 bases are TGTGCCAGCAGCCAAGATTGGGGGGCCCGCCGGGAGACCCAGTACTTC. As protein: CASSQDWGARRETQYF.

The chain employs TRBV7-9 and TRBJ2-7; D remains ambiguous. Germline V lookup: CDR1 SEHNR, CDR2 FQNEAQ (reference sequence). The CDR3 covers 14 residues. Trimming removed 3 bases from V and 4 bases from J, with 13 bases in between. The CDR3 reads CASSLKAPDYEQYF. The CDR3, as DNA: TGTGCCAGCAGCTTGAAGGCCCCCGATTACGAGCAGTACTTC. Supplemented by reference TRBV7-9 and TRBJ2-7, the full variable domain reads DTGVSQNPRHKITKRGQNVTFRCDPISEHNRLYWYRQTLGQGPEFLTYFQNEAQLEKSRLLSDRFSAERPKGSFSTLEIQRTEQGDSAMYLCASSLKAPDYEQYFGPGTRLTVT.

In its sample, this clonotype was seen many times. The chain links TRBV12-3 or TRBV12-4 to TRBJ2-7; D is possibly TRBD2 (6 bases). Trimming removed 3 bases from V and 2 bases from J, with 8 bases in between. The CDR3 extends over 13 amino acids. CDR3 in amino acids: CASSFGGTYEQYF. DNA of the CDR3: TGTGCCAGCAGTTTTGGCGGGACCTACGAGCAGTACTTC.

This clonotype was found many times. The CDR3 DNA reads as TGTGCCACACACAGGGGGCTAGGCTATGGCTACACCTTC. Translating it yields CATHRGLGYGYTF. The chain has TRBV19 and TRBJ1-2; 9 nucleotides line up with TRBD1. In germline, CDR1 is LNHDA, CDR2 SQIVND (reference sequence). The CDR3 length is 13 residues. V dropped 10 bases and J dropped 4; count of bases not matched to a gene: 7.

The V and J genes are TRBV2 and TRBJ1-2, with 9 nucleotides matching TRBD1. Germline V lookup: CDR1 SNHLY, CDR2 FYNNEI. The CDR3 has 15 residues. Losses at the gene ends were 8 bases for V and 4 bases for J; bases not matched to a gene: 11. The CDR3, as DNA: TGTGCCAGCGCAGGACAGGGGATCTCTTCCTATGGCTACACCTTC. Amino acids: CASAGQGISSYGYTF.

This clonotype was observed a handful of times. The chain uses TRBV20-1 and TRBJ1-5; D unclear. Germline values: CDR1 DFQATT, CDR2 SNEGSKA (reference sequence). This CDR3 region has 13 residues. Between the trimmed V and J ends, which lost 4 bases and 1 base, there was a span of 8 bases. The chain's CDR3 is CSANSGSNQPQHF. The CDR3 coding sequence is TGCAGTGCTAATTCAGGAAGCAATCAGCCCCAGCATTTT.

This clonotype was counted ten times or more. V gene TRBV7-2 combines with J gene TRBJ2-5, with TRBD1 identical over 7 bases. This CDR3 has 17 amino acids. CDR1 and CDR2 from the germline V gene are SGHTA and FQGNSA. J lost 1 base, V lost 0 bases, and 8 bases had no gene match. CDR3 loop: CASSLARGQLGQETQYF. The CDR3 nucleotides are TGTGCCAGCAGCTTAGCCCGGGGACAGTTGGGCCAAGAGACCCAGTACTTC.

This clonotype was recorded many times. The chain combines TRBV6-1 with TRBJ2-7; D gene ambiguous. The CDR3 covers 11 residues. CDR1 and CDR2 (germline): MNHNS, SASEGT. With 6 bases removed from V and 2 bases from J, the gap between germline ends came to 5 bases. CDR3 sequence (DNA): TGTGCCAGCAGCGCTGCCTACGAGCAGTACTTC. Translated: CASSAAYEQYF.

This clonotype was recorded at least ten times. J is TRBJ2-5 and V is TRBV20-1; tentative D call: TRBD2 (5 bases). The CDR3 is 14 residues long. CDR1 and CDR2 (germline): DFQATT, SNEGSKA (reference sequence). Trimming took off 6 bases at V and 2 bases at J, with 16 bases between the two ends. CDR3 loop: CSARRAAGQETQYF. The CDR3 DNA reads TGCAGTGCGCGCCGGGCCGCGGGTCAAGAGACCCAGTACTTC.

The chain carries TRBV4-3 and TRBJ1-2; D is undetermined. Between the trimmed V and J ends, which lost 0 bases and 9 bases, there was a span of 17 bases. The V gene's germline CDR1 is LGHNA and CDR2 YSLEER. The CDR3 consists of 15 residues. For the CDR3, the DNA is TGCGCCAGCAGCCAAGATCGGGAGGGCCGGTATAGCTACACCTTC. Translation gives CASSQDREGRYSYTF.

This clonotype was seen more than once but under ten times. This may come from a read error, since a much larger clone is one base off. The chain carries TRBV3-1 and TRBJ2-6; D gene ambiguous. The CDR3 contains 13 residues. The germline gives CDR1 LGHDT, CDR2 YNNKEL (reference sequence). V was cut by 2 bases and J by 2 bases, with 1 base left in between. DNA of the CDR3: TGTGCCAGCAGCCAACCTGGGGCCAACGTCCTGACTTTC. Its translation: CASSQPGANVLTF.

The sample holds many counts of this clonotype. The chain uses TRBV6-5 and TRBJ2-5; D is uncertain. The CDR3 runs to 14 residues. The V end lost 4 bases, the J end lost 3 bases, and 12 bases lay between the germline ends. Germline V gene sequence: CDR1 MNHEY, CDR2 SVGAGI. CDR3 in amino acids: CASSSHINEETQYF. CDR3 DNA sequence: TGTGCCAGCAGTTCCCACATCAATGAAGAGACCCAGTACTTC.

This clonotype was observed a few times. The chain employs TRBV11-1 and TRBJ1-2; 8 positions agree with TRBD1. The CDR3 consists of 16 residues. The V gene's germline CDR1 is SGHAT and CDR2 FQDESV (reference sequence). Trimming took 1 base from V and 7 from J; bases not matched to a gene: 11. The CDR3 loop reads CASSLDYDRGPSGYTF. As DNA, the CDR3 is TGTGCCAGCAGCTTAGATTATGACAGGGGCCCGAGTGGCTACACCTTC.

Ten or more counts support this clonotype. The CDR3 region is CASTERGDSYGYTF. The CDR3 region has the DNA TGTGCCAGCACCGAACGGGGGGACAGCTATGGCTACACCTTC. The chain links TRBV2 to TRBJ1-2; 7 nucleotides line up with TRBD1. V shed 7 bases and J 4 bases; nucleotides not matched to a gene: 9. The CDR3 contains 14 residues. The germline V gene has CDR1 SNHLY and CDR2 FYNNEI.

This clonotype was seen a few times. The CDR3 here is CASSERDANYGYTF. CDR3 DNA: TGTGCCAGCAGCGAGAGGGACGCTAACTATGGCTACACCTTC. V and J are TRBV9 and TRBJ1-2; D perhaps matches TRBD1 (5 bases). Germline assignment: CDR1 SGDLS and CDR2 YYNGEE. The V end was cut by 3 bases, the J end by 0 bases, with 9 bases between. This CDR3 spans 14 amino acids.

This clonotype appeared many times. This chain links TRBV19 with TRBJ2-7, with 9 bases aligning to TRBD1. The CDR3 consists of 16 residues. Germline CDR1 LNHDA, CDR2 SQIVND (reference sequence). The junction had 9 bases not matched to a gene; V was cut back by 3 bases and J by 3 bases. In DNA, the CDR3 is TGTGCCAGTAGTATGAACCCACAGGGGGCAGGCTACGAGCAGTACTTC. It translates to CASSMNPQGAGYEQYF.

The V gene is TRBV29-1, the J gene TRBJ2-7, with 10 bases identical to TRBD2. The CDR3 loop spans 13 amino acids. In germline, CDR1 is SQVTM, CDR2 ANQGSEA. The ends lost 7 bases at V and 5 bases at J; junction bases unmatched: 8. CDR3 nucleotides: TGCAGCGCCGGATTACTAGCGGGGAACGAGCAGTACTTC. Translated: CSAGLLAGNEQYF.

This clonotype was counted only a few times. The CDR3 reads CSARDPSGGSYEQYF. The DNA of the CDR3 is TGCAGTGCTAGAGACCCTAGCGGGGGCTCCTACGAGCAGTACTTC. The genes are TRBV20-1 and TRBJ2-7, with TRBD2 matching over 10 bases. From germline, CDR1 is DFQATT and CDR2 SNEGSKA (reference sequence). J was trimmed by 0 bases and V by 0 bases; bases with no gene match: 2. CDR3 length: 15 amino acids.